These T cell receptor beta chains were read from a single sample in a study of blood T cell repertoires in COVID-19. Clones were read by immunoSEQ multiplex PCR, and TCRdb kept only the in-frame ones, dropping some. The repertoire holds some 230,000 clones, with about 88% as singletons. The material sequenced was peripheral blood. The source of these receptors is a woman aged 45-59 years with COVID-19, enrolled during active disease. CDR3s leave out the opening cysteine and the closing phenylalanine or tryptophan.

v_gene: TRBV30; j_gene: TRBJ2-3; CDR3aa: AWSFGGLAGGRRATQY
v_gene: TRBV5-1; j_gene: TRBJ1-1; CDR3aa: ASRRVTNTEAF
v_gene: TRBV3-1/TRBV3-2; j_gene: TRBJ2-2; CDR3aa: ASSQDGLAPLVGELF
v_gene: TRBV19; j_gene: TRBJ1-1; CDR3aa: ASMNGAWVTEAF
v_gene: TRBV11-3; j_gene: TRBJ1-3; CDR3aa: ASSLGQGNSGNTIY
v_gene: TRBV13; j_gene: TRBJ2-2; CDR3aa: ASRRGQNTGELF
v_gene: TRBV27; j_gene: TRBJ1-2; CDR3aa: ASSLESYT
v_gene: TRBV19; j_gene: TRBJ2-1; CDR3aa: ASSIPAAGGPNEQF
v_gene: TRBV30; j_gene: TRBJ2-3; CDR3aa: AFSRDRGTDTQY
v_gene: TRBV6-1; j_gene: TRBJ1-2; CDR3aa: ASSERGTYGYT
v_gene: TRBV19; j_gene: TRBJ1-1; CDR3aa: ASSQGGGNTEAF
v_gene: TRBV5-1; j_gene: TRBJ2-1; CDR3aa: ASSLRGIAPDNEQF
v_gene: TRBV27; j_gene: TRBJ1-6; CDR3aa: ASSLFYRQTSSYNSPLH
v_gene: TRBV30; j_gene: TRBJ1-1; CDR3aa: AWRPSPQPVGTEAF